This T cell receptor (beta chain) was observed in a study of shared clonotypes between healthy human individuals. Data came from immunoSEQ multiplex PCR; TCRdb stores just in-frame clones and leaves some out. The data hold 2 million to 2.5 million clones, with 85% to 95% observed a single time. As to this clone: A read error may be the cause here, since a much bigger clone is one base away.

The CDR3 loop spans 12 amino acids. Deletions cut 2 bases from V and 5 bases from J, with 10 bases between. The germline V gene has CDR1 SQVTM and CDR2 ANQGSEA. Sequencing was performed on naive CD4+ T cells sorted from blood. Subset described: CD45RA+ positively selected. This clonotype was sampled from a young man in good health. This sequence joins TRBV29-1 and TRBJ2-7, with D hard to call. The DNA of the CDR3 is TGCAGCGTTGAAATCCAGTCCCACGAGCAGTACTTC. Protein product: CSVEIQSHEQYF.